These 25 T cell receptor beta chains were sequenced from one sample in a study of blood T cell repertoires in COVID-19. The protocol was immunoSEQ multiplex PCR, while the TCRdb copy is restricted to in-frame clones and leaves out a portion. The sample gives about 98,000 clones, over 80% of which show up once; around a sixth is in the top ten. The sample was peripheral blood. Every receptor here comes from a man at least 80 years old with acute or convalescent COVID-19.

This clone was found once. V is TRBV6-6 and J is TRBJ1-2; D is undetermined. V lost 2 bases, J lost 6 bases, and 16 bases lay in between. Germline V gene sequence: CDR1 MNHNY, CDR2 SVGAGI (reference sequence). The CDR3 runs to 15 residues. CDR3 nucleotides: TGTGCCAGCAGTTACGAGTCGCGGGGAGCGGATGGCTACACCTTC. Its protein product is CASSYESRGADGYTF.

V is TRBV28 and J is TRBJ1-6; D unclear. The V and J ends lost 1 base and 0 bases respectively, with 7 bases between them. This CDR3 has 16 residues. CDR1 is MDHEN and CDR2 is SYDVKM in the germline V gene. The DNA of the CDR3 is TGTGCCAGCAGTTTATCCGTCAGCTCCTATAATTCACCCCTCCACTTT. It translates to CASSLSVSSYNSPLHF. Full variable domain (remainder filled in from reference TRBV28 and TRBJ1-6): DVKVTQSSRYLVKRTGEKVFLECVQDMDHENMFWYRQDPGLGLRLIYFSYDVKMKEKGDIPEGYSVSREKKERFSLILESASTNQTSMYLCASSLSVSSYNSPLHFGNGTRLTVT.

The sample holds one count of this clone. The rearrangement links TRBV30 to TRBJ1-2, with 9 positions matching TRBD1. Germline V lookup: CDR1 GTSNPN, CDR2 SVGIG (reference sequence). The CDR3 length is 13 residues. Trimming at V came to 8 bases and at J to 3 bases, leaving 7 bases not matched to a gene. In DNA form, the CDR3 reads TGTGCCCAACCCGGGACAGGGCACTATGGCTACACCTTC. It translates to CAQPGTGHYGYTF. Drawing the rest from reference TRBV30 and TRBJ1-2, the complete variable domain is SQTIHQWPATLVQPVGSPLSLECTVEGTSNPNLYWYRQAAGRGLQLLFYSVGIGQISSEVPQNLSASRPQDRQFILSSKKLLLSDSGFYLCAQPGTGHYGYTFGSGTRLTVV.

CDR3 coding DNA: TGTGCCAGCAGCTCCGGGACTAGCGGGATCAATGAGCAGTTCTTC. Translated: CASSSGTSGINEQFF. V is TRBV5-5 and J is TRBJ2-1, with 13 positions matching TRBD2. The germline gives CDR1 SGHKS, CDR2 YYEKEE (reference sequence). The CDR3 sequence is 15 residues long. The V gene end was trimmed by 3 bases and the J gene end by 6 bases; junction bases not matched to a gene: 3. Using reference TRBV5-5 and TRBJ2-1 for the parts outside the CDR3, the full variable domain is DAGVTQSPTHLIKTRGQQVTLRCSPISGHKSVSWYQQVLGQGPQFIFQYYEKEERGRGNFPDRFSARQFPNYSSELNVNALLLGDSALYLCASSSGTSGINEQFFGPGTRLTVL.

The DNA for the CDR3 is TGCGCCAGCAGCTTACAGGGTCCTACCTACGAGCAGTACTTC. Encoded protein: CASSLQGPTYEQYF. The rearrangement links TRBV5-1 to TRBJ2-7, with a possible D match to TRBD1 (6 bases). Germline CDR1 and CDR2: SGHRS and YFSETQ. CDR3 length equals 14 residues. The V gene lost 2 bases and the J gene lost 2 bases, with 11 bases spanning the gap.

This clone was picked up one time. The chain's CDR3 is CASSLGTNYNEQFF. CDR3 DNA: TGCGCCAGCAGCTTGGGAACTAACTACAATGAGCAGTTCTTC. The rearrangement links TRBV5-1 to TRBJ2-1; D is undetermined. V gave up 0 bases and J gave up 3 bases, with 7 bases separating them. This CDR3 is 14 amino acids long. In germline, CDR1 is SGHRS, CDR2 YFSETQ.

The rearrangement uses TRBV28 and TRBJ2-7, with 7 bases that match TRBD1. The CDR3 length is 15 residues. CDR1 and CDR2 from the germline V gene are MDHEN and SYDVKM. V gave up 3 bases and J gave up 3 bases; unmatched junction bases: 8. CDR3 sequence reads: CASSFLGTENYEQYF. Written as DNA, the CDR3 is TGTGCCAGCAGTTTTTTAGGGACAGAGAACTACGAGCAGTACTTC.

This chain links TRBV9 with TRBJ2-7; TRBD1 is a possible D gene (6 bases). The CDR3 totals 12 residues. V lost 7 bases, J lost 0 bases, and 8 bases lay in between. From germline, CDR1 is SGDLS and CDR2 YYNGEE. The chain's CDR3 is CASGQSSYEQYF. The CDR3 nucleotides read TGTGCCAGCGGACAGAGCTCCTACGAGCAGTACTTC.

The V call is TRBV6-6, the J call TRBJ2-5; TRBD1 matches 7 bases. Losses at the gene ends were 7 bases for V and 5 bases for J; bases not matched to a gene: 10. This CDR3 has 14 residues. Looked up from germline, CDR1 is MNHNY and CDR2 is SVGAGI (reference sequence). CDR3: CASTPNRGGETQYF. CDR3 DNA: TGTGCCAGCACCCCGAACAGGGGCGGCGAGACCCAGTACTTC.

Only a few counts were recorded for this clone. V and J are TRBV7-6 and TRBJ1-3; no clear D gene. With 5 bases removed from V and 0 bases from J, the gap between germline ends came to 8 bases. The CDR3 is made up of 14 amino acids. The germline gives CDR1 SGHVS, CDR2 FNYEAQ. The CDR3 coding sequence is TGTGCCAGCAGCCCAGCGGCCTCTGGAAACACCATATATTTT. This sequence encodes CASSPAASGNTIYF. Filled out from reference TRBV7-6 and TRBJ1-3, the complete variable domain reads GAGVSQSPRYKVTKRGQDVALRCDPISGHVSLYWYRQALGQGPEFLTYFNYEAQQDKSGLPNDRFSAERPEGSISTLTIQRTEQRDSAMYRCASSPAASGNTIYFGEGSWLTVV.

In this sample, this clone turned up a few times. The rearrangement links TRBV24-1 to TRBJ2-3; 7 nucleotides line up with TRBD2. Germline V gene sequence: CDR1 KGHDR, CDR2 SFDVKD. The length of the CDR3 is 18 residues. V trimming: 6 bases; J trimming: 5 bases; junction bases outside the gene matches: 19. DNA for the CDR3: TGTGCCACCAGTTCCGGCTATAGCGGGCCTTCGGCCAAAGATACGCAGTATTTT. As protein: CATSSGYSGPSAKDTQYF.

The chain employs TRBV5-4 and TRBJ2-5; the D gene is possibly TRBD1 (6 bases). This CDR3 region has 13 residues. The V end was cut by 0 bases, the J end by 5 bases, with 8 bases between. Germline V gives CDR1 SGHNT, CDR2 YYREEE (reference sequence). CDR3 amino acids: CASSLGQAETQYF. The CDR3 DNA is TGTGCCAGCAGCTTGGGACAGGCGGAGACCCAGTACTTC.

The rearrangement joins TRBV28 to TRBJ2-3, with 12 positions matching TRBD2. This CDR3 contains 16 residues. CDR1 and CDR2 (germline): MDHEN, SYDVKM. Trimming removed 6 bases from V and 4 bases from J; junction bases left unmatched: 8. The CDR3 DNA reads TGTGCCAGCAGCCCCGCTAGCGGGGGGGGTGCAGATACGCAGTATTTT. Translated, it gives CASSPASGGGADTQYF.

V usage is TRBV3-1 (or the pseudogene TRBV3-2) and J usage is TRBJ2-5, with a weak D call TRBD2 (5 bases). CDR3 length equals 14 residues. In germline, CDR1 is LGHDT, CDR2 YNNKEL (reference sequence). V was clipped by 0 bases and J by 4 bases, with 9 bases between them. CDR3 DNA: TGTGCCAGCAGCCAAGATGTTGGAGGAGAGACCCAGTACTTC. Translation: CASSQDVGGETQYF.

V is TRBV30 and J is TRBJ2-3, with 8 positions matching TRBD2. The CDR3 consists of 17 residues. The germline V gene has CDR1 GTSNPN and CDR2 SVGIG (reference sequence). Trimming at V came to 2 bases and at J to 0 bases, leaving 10 bases not matched to a gene. The CDR3 DNA follows: TGTGCCTGGAGTACCTCGGGGATAGCGGGAAGCACAGATACGCAGTATTTT. Protein product: CAWSTSGIAGSTDTQYF.

Regarding this clone: This sample also contains other DNA sequences that code for the same CDR3. V gene TRBV4-3 combines with J gene TRBJ2-2; 16 bases are a match to TRBD2. The CDR3 is 18 amino acids. The V segment lost 4 bases and the J segment 3 bases; nucleotides outside the gene matches: 5. Per the germline V gene, CDR1 is LGHNA and CDR2 is YSLEER. The DNA of the CDR3 is TGCGCCAGCAGCCCGGGACTAGCGGGAGGGCCAGACACCGGGGAGCTGTTTTTT. This sequence encodes CASSPGLAGGPDTGELFF.

This clone was detected only a few times. V is TRBV7-2 and J is TRBJ2-7, with a possible D match to TRBD2 (5 bases). V was cut by 1 base and J by 3 bases, with 10 bases left in between. CDR1 is SGHTA, CDR2 FQGNSA, per germline. The length of the CDR3 is 14 residues. CDR3 sequence (DNA): TGTGCCAGCAGCTTAGATCCGGGGTTCTACGAGCAGTACTTC. Amino acid sequence: CASSLDPGFYEQYF.

A single count supports this clone. This chain links TRBV5-8 with TRBJ1-5; a weak D match, TRBD1 (6 bases). This CDR3 spans 14 amino acids. With 5 bases removed from V and 5 bases from J, the gap between germline ends came to 14 bases. The germline V gene has CDR1 SGHTS and CDR2 YDEGEE. The CDR3 DNA is TGTGCCAGCAGTCACGGACAGAAGCATCAGCCCCAGCATTTT. It codes for CASSHGQKHQPQHF.

The V gene is TRBV6-5, the J gene TRBJ1-1; D remains unclear. V was pared by 8 bases and J by 5 bases, with 15 bases between. This CDR3 spans 13 amino acids. CDR1 and CDR2 (germline): MNHEY, SVGAGI. CDR3 bases: TGTGCCAGCTGCGCCTTGAGAGGAACTGAAGCTTTCTTT. Its translation is CASCALRGTEAFF.

The chain employs TRBV3-1 (or the pseudogene TRBV3-2) and TRBJ1-3; the match to TRBD1 covers 8 bases. V was clipped by 6 bases and J by 0 bases; unmatched bases: 4. CDR1 is LGHDT and CDR2 is YNNKEL in the germline V gene (reference sequence). This CDR3 spans 15 amino acids. The CDR3 loop is CASSRDRGSGNTIYF. As DNA, the CDR3 is TGTGCCAGCAGTCGAGACAGGGGCTCTGGAAACACCATATATTTT.

The genes are TRBV18 and TRBJ2-2; a weak D match, TRBD1 (5 bases). The CDR3 length is 16 residues. Trimming pared 2 bases from V and 4 bases from J, leaving 14 bases between. The germline V gene has CDR1 KGHSH and CDR2 LQKENI. The chain's CDR3 is CASSPDSGRATGELFF. The DNA for the CDR3 is TGTGCCAGCTCACCAGATTCAGGGCGCGCCACCGGGGAGCTGTTTTTT.

In this sample, this clone turned up once. V gene TRBV6-5 combines with J gene TRBJ2-7; 7 bases map to TRBD1. Germline V CDR1 and CDR2: MNHEY, SVGAGI. The CDR3 runs 14 residues. V lost 6 bases, J lost 4 bases, and 9 bases stayed unmatched. The CDR3 reads CASRTGLGIYEQYF. In nucleotides, the CDR3 is TGTGCCAGCAGGACAGGGTTGGGGATATACGAGCAGTACTTC.

This rearrangement joins TRBV28 to TRBJ1-1; perhaps TRBD1 as D (5 bases). This CDR3 spans 15 amino acids. Germline-derived CDR1 and CDR2 are MDHEN and SYDVKM. V shed 6 bases and J shed 0 bases, with 14 bases lying between them. Written as DNA, the CDR3 is TGTGCCAGCAGCCTACTCAGGGCCATGAACACTGAAGCTTTCTTT. It is translated as CASSLLRAMNTEAFF. The whole variable domain, filled in from reference TRBV28 and TRBJ1-1, reads DVKVTQSSRYLVKRTGEKVFLECVQDMDHENMFWYRQDPGLGLRLIYFSYDVKMKEKGDIPEGYSVSREKKERFSLILESASTNQTSMYLCASSLLRAMNTEAFFGQGTRLTVV.

The chain combines TRBV7-9 with TRBJ2-1, with a tentative D call TRBD1 (5 bases). The CDR3 runs to 14 residues. From germline, CDR1 is SEHNR and CDR2 FQNEAQ (reference sequence). V dropped 1 base and J dropped 9 bases, with 13 bases sitting between them. The CDR3 nucleotides read TGTGCCAGCAGCTTAGTCAGGGCTCAAAGTGAGCAGTTCTTC. Residues: CASSLVRAQSEQFF.

The chain joins TRBV10-3 to TRBJ2-1, with 9 bases identical to TRBD2. J gave up 6 bases and V 5 bases, and 11 bases lay outside the gene matches. Germline V gene sequence: CDR1 ENHRY, CDR2 SYGVKD. The CDR3 extends over 16 amino acids. CDR3 residues: CAISIIRTSDGNEQFF. As DNA, the CDR3 is TGTGCCATCAGTATCATTCGGACTAGCGACGGCAATGAGCAGTTCTTC.